One T cell receptor (beta chain) is described in this entry. These data are taken from a study of blood T cell repertoires in COVID-19. In the study overall: PBMCs, B-cell-depleted T cells, or T cells provided the cDNA or gDNA that made up the material.

Original methodology: Using reference gene primer amplification, nucleated cell counts were estimated. Sequencing used immunoSEQ multiplex PCR; TCRdb keeps in-frame clones, though not all of them. V, J and clone size are those of that table, while D and trimming were read from the DNA. The repertoire includes about 270,000 clones, around nine tenths of them detected once, and around 2.4% sits in the top ten. Germline CDR1 is GTSNPN and CDR2 is SVGIG (reference sequence). The junction had 8 bases not matched to a gene; V was cut back by 2 bases and J by 4 bases. There are 16 residues in the CDR3. Among Cohort 3 donors, those recovered had two negative PCRs, clearance, or symptom resolution.

The rearrangement links TRBV30 to TRBJ2-5; 12 bases line up with TRBD2. The TCR sequence derives from a woman in her late teens or twenties who had recovered from COVID-19. Material: PBMCs or T cells enriched from blood (not recorded which). Here the CDR3 reads CAWSLPTSGRLETQYF. In DNA, the CDR3 is TGTGCCTGGAGTCTCCCCACTAGCGGGAGGCTAGAGACCCAGTACTTC.